The 18 T cell receptor beta chains given below trace back to one sample, sequenced in a study of T cell repertoires in cytomegalovirus infection. For these TCRs, the target antigens are not known. MiXCR, applied by TCRdb to the reads, yields one record per CDR3 protein. The table lists 250,000 to 300,000 distinct CDR3 sequences, 22% of them singletons. The sequencing here drew on cultured PBMCs, taken from culture after CMV antigen stimulation. Receptor source: a human donor in good health (CMV status not recorded). Some clones in this sample may be carry-over from other donors' samples.

This clonotype has a count of ten or more. This rearrangement joins TRBV7-2 to TRBJ2-3, with 13 bases lining up with TRBD2. The V gene end was trimmed by 5 bases and the J gene end by 3 bases; junction bases not matched to a gene: 8. Germline V CDR1 and CDR2: SGHTA, FQGNSA. CDR3 length equals 17 residues. This CDR3 is CASSHRTSGRLTDTQYF. The DNA of the CDR3 is TGTGCCAGCAGCCATCGGACTAGCGGGAGACTAACAGATACGCAGTATTTT. The variable domain in full, completed from reference TRBV7-2 and TRBJ2-3, reads GAGVSQSPSNKVTEKGKDVELRCDPISGHTALYWYRQSLGQGLEFLIYFQGNSAPDKSGLPSDRFSAERTGGSVSTLTIQRTQQEDSAVYLCASSHRTSGRLTDTQYFGPGTRLTVL.

This clonotype was found a few times. The chain recombines TRBV6-5 with TRBJ2-3; maybe TRBD2 (5 bases). This CDR3 is 15 amino acids long. Trimming cost V 3 bases and J 0 bases, with 10 bases left between them. Germline values: CDR1 MNHEY, CDR2 SVGAGI. As DNA, the CDR3 is TGTGCCAGCAGTTATACAGCGGAAAGCACAGATACGCAGTATTTT. It specifies CASSYTAESTDTQYF.

This chain connects TRBV7-6 to TRBJ1-1; 7 nucleotides agree with TRBD1. The CDR3 length is 15 residues. V trimming: 5 bases; J trimming: 3 bases; junction bases outside the gene matches: 9. The germline gives CDR1 SGHVS, CDR2 FNYEAQ. Here the CDR3 DNA reads TGTGCCAGCAGCCTCGGACAGGTGAAAGACACTGAAGCTTTCTTT. It specifies CASSLGQVKDTEAFF. Looking up the rest from reference TRBV7-6 and TRBJ1-1 gives the full variable domain: GAGVSQSPRYKVTKRGQDVALRCDPISGHVSLYWYRQALGQGPEFLTYFNYEAQQDKSGLPNDRFSAERPEGSISTLTIQRTEQRDSAMYRCASSLGQVKDTEAFFGQGTRLTVV.

In the case of this clonotype: A clone one base away is much larger, so this may be a read error. The rearrangement uses TRBV12-3 or TRBV12-4 and TRBJ1-1; no firm D call. The V and J ends lost 2 bases and 6 bases respectively, with 10 bases between them. The CDR3 has 13 amino acids. CDR3 nucleotides: TGTGCCAGCAGTTTAAAAGTAGGAGCTGAAGCTTTCTTT. Translating gives CASSLKVGAEAFF.

This clonotype was detected ten times or more. The rearrangement uses TRBV7-8 and TRBJ1-3, with D tentatively TRBD1 (5 bases). CDR3 length equals 15 residues. With 5 bases removed from V and 0 bases from J, the gap between germline ends came to 11 bases. Germline V gene sequence: CDR1 SGHVS, CDR2 FQNEAQ. CDR3 sequence reads: CASSASGTSGNTIYF. In nucleotides, the CDR3 is TGTGCCAGCAGCGCTAGCGGGACCTCTGGAAACACCATATATTTT.

This chain connects TRBV15 to TRBJ1-1, with D possibly matching TRBD1 (5 bases). The V end lost 5 bases, the J end lost 1 base, and 14 bases lay between the germline ends. The CDR3 consists of 15 residues. Germline V gives CDR1 LNHNV, CDR2 YYDKDF (reference sequence). Here the CDR3 DNA reads TGTGCCACCAGCGACCGGAGGGGCCCGAACACTGAAGCTTTCTTT. Its translation: CATSDRRGPNTEAFF.

The gene calls are TRBV7-8 and TRBJ2-1; tentatively, D is TRBD2 (6 bases). The germline gives CDR1 SGHVS, CDR2 FQNEAQ. This CDR3 has 16 residues. Trimming pared 5 bases from V and 3 bases from J, leaving 17 bases between. CDR3 amino acids: CASSQRRLANYNEQFF. In nucleotides, the CDR3 is TGTGCCAGCAGCCAAAGGCGGCTAGCGAACTACAATGAGCAGTTCTTC.

This CDR3 reads CASRSQSGANVLTF. CDR3 DNA: TGTGCCAGCAGATCCCAATCTGGGGCCAACGTCCTGACTTTC. V usage is TRBV7-6 and J usage is TRBJ2-6; D remains unclear. Germline CDR1 reads SGHVS; CDR2 reads FNYEAQ. V was cut by 6 bases and J by 1 base, with 7 bases left in between. The CDR3 consists of 14 residues.

V usage is TRBV6-5 and J usage is TRBJ2-5, with D tentatively TRBD1 or TRBD2 (6 bases each). Trimming cost V 6 bases and J 5 bases, with 16 bases left between them. The CDR3 runs to 14 residues. From germline, CDR1 is MNHEY and CDR2 SVGAGI. CDR3 nucleotide sequence: TGTGCCAGCAGAAACCTCCAGGGGAGGGAGACCCAGTACTTC. Its protein is CASRNLQGRETQYF.

This clonotype was observed a handful of times. The chain uses TRBV15 and TRBJ2-1; 9 bases line up with TRBD2. This CDR3 contains 15 residues. J lost 7 bases, V lost 1 base, and 5 bases had no gene match. Germline-derived CDR1 and CDR2 are LNHNV and YYDKDF (reference sequence). This CDR3 is CATSRVGLAANEQFF. The CDR3, as DNA: TGTGCCACCAGCAGAGTGGGACTAGCTGCTAATGAGCAGTTCTTC.

This clonotype was detected many times. V is TRBV6-1 and J is TRBJ2-5; D perhaps matches TRBD2 (5 bases). There are 16 residues in the CDR3. Germline values: CDR1 MNHNS, CDR2 SASEGT. Trimming cost V 0 bases and J 4 bases, with 15 bases left between them. CDR3 region: CASSEALRAAGETQYF. CDR3 sequence (DNA): TGTGCCAGCAGTGAAGCGCTTCGGGCGGCGGGAGAGACCCAGTACTTC.

The rearrangement joins TRBV7-2 to TRBJ2-1; TRBD2 aligns across 8 bases. The germline CDR1 and CDR2 sequences are SGHTA and FQGNSA. Trimming cost V 2 bases and J 10 bases; bases outside gene matches: 4. The CDR3 is 13 residues long. The DNA of the CDR3 is TGTGCCAGCAGCTTACGGACTAGCTCCGAGCAGTTCTTC. It encodes CASSLRTSSEQFF.

This clonotype appeared a few times. This chain links TRBV7-8 with TRBJ1-1, with D tentatively TRBD1 (5 bases). CDR1 and CDR2 (germline): SGHVS, FQNEAQ. The CDR3 has 15 residues. Trimming shortened V by 2 bases and J by 4 bases, and 14 bases separated the two germline ends. The DNA for the CDR3 is TGTGCCAGCAGCTTATTGCAGGGTACTGGCACTGAAGCTTTCTTT. Its protein product is CASSLLQGTGTEAFF. The whole variable domain, remainder taken from reference TRBV7-8 and TRBJ1-1, is GAGVSQSPRYKVAKRGQDVALRCDPISGHVSLFWYQQALGQGPEFLTYFQNEAQLDKSGLPSDRFFAERPEGSVSTLKIQRTQQEDSAVYLCASSLLQGTGTEAFFGQGTRLTVV.

In its sample, this clonotype was seen a few times. The chain employs TRBV29-1 and TRBJ2-7, with D perhaps TRBD1 (6 bases). Trimming removed 6 bases at V and 4 bases at J, with 10 bases between. CDR1 is SQVTM, CDR2 ANQGSEA, per germline. This CDR3 is 11 amino acids long. The CDR3 spells CSVSRGYEQYV. For the CDR3, the DNA is TGCAGCGTCTCAAGGGGGTACGAGCAGTACGTC.

The chain recombines TRBV19 with TRBJ2-5; D ambiguous. The CDR3 runs to 12 residues. Trimming shortened V by 8 bases and J by 0 bases, and 7 bases separated the two germline ends. CDR1 and CDR2 (germline): LNHDA, SQIVND (reference sequence). CDR3: CASARDQETQYF. The CDR3 region has the DNA TGTGCCAGTGCAAGGGACCAAGAGACCCAGTACTTC.

At least ten counts were recorded for this clonotype. V gene TRBV7-2 combines with J gene TRBJ1-3, with a tentative D call TRBD1 (5 bases). CDR1 is SGHTA and CDR2 is FQGNSA in the germline V gene. The CDR3 extends over 15 amino acids. Trimming left V 4 bases short and J 4 bases short, with 14 bases between. CDR3 residues: CASSSGWTPGNTIYF. In DNA, the CDR3 is TGTGCCAGCAGCTCCGGCTGGACACCGGGAAACACCATATATTTT.

This clonotype has a count of ten or more. Germline and junction disagree at one end, which may indicate a read error. This sequence joins TRBV7-2 and TRBJ2-1; D remains ambiguous. Germline lookup yields CDR1 SGHTA and CDR2 FQGNSA. The CDR3 covers 15 residues. CDR3 protein: CASSTRPGSFNEQFF. The CDR3 DNA reads as TGTGCCAGCAGCACCCGACCCGGTTCCTTCAATGAGCAGTTCTTC.

The V and J genes are TRBV19 and TRBJ2-1, with D perhaps matching TRBD1 (6 bases). CDR1 is LNHDA, CDR2 SQIVND, per germline (reference sequence). The CDR3 sequence is 18 residues long. The V end was cut by 0 bases, the J end by 0 bases, with 15 bases between. The CDR3 here is CASSIDGGYGPSYNEQFF. DNA for the CDR3: TGTGCCAGTAGTATAGATGGGGGCTACGGACCCTCCTACAATGAGCAGTTCTTC.